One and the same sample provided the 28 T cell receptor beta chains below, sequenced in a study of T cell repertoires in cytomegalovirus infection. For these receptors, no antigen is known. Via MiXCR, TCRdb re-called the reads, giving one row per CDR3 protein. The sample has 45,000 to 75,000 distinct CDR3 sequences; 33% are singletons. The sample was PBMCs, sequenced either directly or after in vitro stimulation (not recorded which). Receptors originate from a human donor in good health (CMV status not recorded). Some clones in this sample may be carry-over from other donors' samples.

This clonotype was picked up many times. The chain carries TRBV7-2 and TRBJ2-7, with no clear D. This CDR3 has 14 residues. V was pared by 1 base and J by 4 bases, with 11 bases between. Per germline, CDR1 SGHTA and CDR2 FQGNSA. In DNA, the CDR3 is TGTGCCAGCAGCTTAGGACGGACGTCGTACGAGCAGTACTTC. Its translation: CASSLGRTSYEQYF.

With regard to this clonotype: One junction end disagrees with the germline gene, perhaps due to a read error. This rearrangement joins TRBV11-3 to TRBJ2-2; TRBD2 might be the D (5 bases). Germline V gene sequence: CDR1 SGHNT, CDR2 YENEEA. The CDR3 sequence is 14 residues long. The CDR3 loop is CASRLDVGDGELFF. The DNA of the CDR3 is TGTGCCAGCCGCTTAGATGTCGGGGACGGGGAGCTGTTTTTT.

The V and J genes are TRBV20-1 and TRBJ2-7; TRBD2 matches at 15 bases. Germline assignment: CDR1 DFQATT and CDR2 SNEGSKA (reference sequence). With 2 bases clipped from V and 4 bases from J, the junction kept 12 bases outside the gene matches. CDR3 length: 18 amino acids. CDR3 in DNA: TGCAGTGCTAGACCTCCCCCGGGACTAGCGGGGGGCAGTTACGAGCAGTACTTC. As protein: CSARPPPGLAGGSYEQYF.

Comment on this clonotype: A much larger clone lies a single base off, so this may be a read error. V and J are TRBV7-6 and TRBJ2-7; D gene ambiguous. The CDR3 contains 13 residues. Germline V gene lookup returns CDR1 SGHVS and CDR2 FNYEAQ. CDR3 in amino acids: CANSLSGGDEQYF. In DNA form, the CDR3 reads TGTGCCAACAGCTTATCGGGTGGCGACGAGCAGTACTTC.

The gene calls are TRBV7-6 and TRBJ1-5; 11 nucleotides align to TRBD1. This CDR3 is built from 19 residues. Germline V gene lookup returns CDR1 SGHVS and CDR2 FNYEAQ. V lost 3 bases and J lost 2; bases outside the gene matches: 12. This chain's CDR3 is CASSLGSGTGGWGNQPQHF. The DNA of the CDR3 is TGTGCCAGCAGCTTGGGCTCCGGGACAGGGGGTTGGGGCAATCAGCCCCAGCATTTT.

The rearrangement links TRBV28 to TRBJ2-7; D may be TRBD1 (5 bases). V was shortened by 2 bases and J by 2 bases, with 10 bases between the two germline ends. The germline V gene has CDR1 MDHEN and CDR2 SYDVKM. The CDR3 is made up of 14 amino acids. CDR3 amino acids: CASSLITGPYEQYF. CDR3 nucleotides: TGTGCCAGCAGTTTAATAACAGGACCCTACGAGCAGTACTTC.

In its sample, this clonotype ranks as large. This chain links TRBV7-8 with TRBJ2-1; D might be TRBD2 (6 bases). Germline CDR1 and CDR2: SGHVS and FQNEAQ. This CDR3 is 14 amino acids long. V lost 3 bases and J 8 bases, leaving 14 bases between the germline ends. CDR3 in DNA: TGTGCCAGCAGCTTCGCTGGGGGGTTCGATGAGCAGTTCTTC. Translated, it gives CASSFAGGFDEQFF. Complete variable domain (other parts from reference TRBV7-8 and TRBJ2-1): GAGVSQSPRYKVAKRGQDVALRCDPISGHVSLFWYQQALGQGPEFLTYFQNEAQLDKSGLPSDRFFAERPEGSVSTLKIQRTQQEDSAVYLCASSFAGGFDEQFFGPGTRLTVL.

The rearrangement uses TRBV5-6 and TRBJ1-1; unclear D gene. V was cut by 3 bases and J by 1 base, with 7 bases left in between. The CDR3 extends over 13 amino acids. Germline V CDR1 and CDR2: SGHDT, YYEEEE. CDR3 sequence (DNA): TGTGCCAGCAGCTCAACCTGGAACACTGAAGCTTTCTTT. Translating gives CASSSTWNTEAFF.

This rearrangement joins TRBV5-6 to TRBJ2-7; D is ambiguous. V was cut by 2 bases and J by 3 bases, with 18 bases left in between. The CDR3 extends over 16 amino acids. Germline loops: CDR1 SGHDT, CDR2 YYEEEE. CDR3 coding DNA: TGTGCCAGCAGCTTATTTGGTTCAAGGACCATCTACGAGCAGTACTTC. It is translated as CASSLFGSRTIYEQYF.

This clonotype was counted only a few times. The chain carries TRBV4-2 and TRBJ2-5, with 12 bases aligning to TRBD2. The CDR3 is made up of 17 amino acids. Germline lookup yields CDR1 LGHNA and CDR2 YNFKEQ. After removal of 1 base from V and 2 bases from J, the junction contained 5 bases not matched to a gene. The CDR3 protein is CASSQGLAGGKQETQYF. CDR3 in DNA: TGTGCCAGCAGCCAAGGGCTAGCGGGAGGGAAACAAGAGACCCAGTACTTC.

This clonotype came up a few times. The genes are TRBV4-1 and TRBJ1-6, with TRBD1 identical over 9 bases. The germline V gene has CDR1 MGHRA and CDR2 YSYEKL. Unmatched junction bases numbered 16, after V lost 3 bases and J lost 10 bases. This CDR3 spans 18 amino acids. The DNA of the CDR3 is TGCGCCAGCAGCCACCCACGAGGACAGGGGACCAACGGGTCACCCCTCCACTTT. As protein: CASSHPRGQGTNGSPLHF.

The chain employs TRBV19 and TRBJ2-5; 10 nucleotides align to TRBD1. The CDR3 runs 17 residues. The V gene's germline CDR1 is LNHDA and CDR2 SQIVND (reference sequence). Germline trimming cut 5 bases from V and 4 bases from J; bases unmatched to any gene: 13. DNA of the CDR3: TGTGCCAGTAGTCTCACCGGGACAGGGGTCTATCGAGAGACCCAGTACTTC. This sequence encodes CASSLTGTGVYRETQYF.

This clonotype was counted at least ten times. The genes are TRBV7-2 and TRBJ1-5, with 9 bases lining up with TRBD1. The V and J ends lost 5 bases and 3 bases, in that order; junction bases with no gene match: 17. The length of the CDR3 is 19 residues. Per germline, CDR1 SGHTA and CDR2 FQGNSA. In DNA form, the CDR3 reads TGTGCCAGCAGCCTAGGGACAGGGAGACTTTCTGAGAACAATCAGCCCCAGCATTTT. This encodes CASSLGTGRLSENNQPQHF. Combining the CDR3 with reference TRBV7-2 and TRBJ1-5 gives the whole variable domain GAGVSQSPSNKVTEKGKDVELRCDPISGHTALYWYRQSLGQGLEFLIYFQGNSAPDKSGLPSDRFSAERTGGSVSTLTIQRTQQEDSAVYLCASSLGTGRLSENNQPQHFGDGTRLSIL.

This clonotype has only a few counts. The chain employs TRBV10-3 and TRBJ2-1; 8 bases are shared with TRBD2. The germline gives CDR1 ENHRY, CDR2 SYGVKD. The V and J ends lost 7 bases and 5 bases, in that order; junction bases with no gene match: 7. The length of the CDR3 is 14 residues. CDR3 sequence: CAIMSGSTHNEQFF. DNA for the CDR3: TGTGCCATCATGAGCGGGAGTACGCACAATGAGCAGTTCTTC.

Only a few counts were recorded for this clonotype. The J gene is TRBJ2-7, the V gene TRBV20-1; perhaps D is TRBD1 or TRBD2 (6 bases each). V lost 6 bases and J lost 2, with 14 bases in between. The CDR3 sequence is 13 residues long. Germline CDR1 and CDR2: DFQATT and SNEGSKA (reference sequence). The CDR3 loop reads CSAAGQMTYEQYF. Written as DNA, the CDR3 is TGCAGTGCCGCGGGACAAATGACCTACGAGCAGTACTTC.

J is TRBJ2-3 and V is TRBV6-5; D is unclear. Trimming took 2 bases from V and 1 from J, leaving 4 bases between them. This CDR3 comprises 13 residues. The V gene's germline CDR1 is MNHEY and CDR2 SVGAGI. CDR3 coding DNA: TGTGCCAGCAGTTACATAGGCACAGATACGCAGTATTTT. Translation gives CASSYIGTDTQYF.

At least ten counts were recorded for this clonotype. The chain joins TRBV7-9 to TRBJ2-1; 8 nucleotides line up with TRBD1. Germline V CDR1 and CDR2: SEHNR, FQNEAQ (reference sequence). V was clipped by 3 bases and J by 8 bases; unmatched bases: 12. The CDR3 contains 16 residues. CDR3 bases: TGTGCCAGCAGCTTGACAACCGGGACAGGTCTTCATGAGCAGTTCTTC. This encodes CASSLTTGTGLHEQFF. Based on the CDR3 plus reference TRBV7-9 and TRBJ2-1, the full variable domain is DTGVSQNPRHKITKRGQNVTFRCDPISEHNRLYWYRQTLGQGPEFLTYFQNEAQLEKSRLLSDRFSAERPKGSFSTLEIQRTEQGDSAMYLCASSLTTGTGLHEQFFGPGTRLTVL.

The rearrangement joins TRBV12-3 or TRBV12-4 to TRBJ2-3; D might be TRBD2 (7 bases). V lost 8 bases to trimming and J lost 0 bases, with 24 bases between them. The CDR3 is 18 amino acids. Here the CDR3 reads CASSKRAGALPSTDTQYF. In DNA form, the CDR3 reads TGTGCCAGCTCCAAGCGTGCGGGGGCTCTTCCTAGCACAGATACGCAGTATTTT.

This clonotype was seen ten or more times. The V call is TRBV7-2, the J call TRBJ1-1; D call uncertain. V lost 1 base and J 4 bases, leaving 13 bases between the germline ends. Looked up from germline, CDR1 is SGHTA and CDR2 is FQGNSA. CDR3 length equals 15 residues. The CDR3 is CASSLDPGLGTEAFF. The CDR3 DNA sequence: TGTGCCAGCAGCTTAGATCCGGGGTTGGGCACTGAAGCTTTCTTT. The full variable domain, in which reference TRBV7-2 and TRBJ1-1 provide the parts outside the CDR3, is GAGVSQSPSNKVTEKGKDVELRCDPISGHTALYWYRQSLGQGLEFLIYFQGNSAPDKSGLPSDRFSAERTGGSVSTLTIQRTQQEDSAVYLCASSLDPGLGTEAFFGQGTRLTVV.

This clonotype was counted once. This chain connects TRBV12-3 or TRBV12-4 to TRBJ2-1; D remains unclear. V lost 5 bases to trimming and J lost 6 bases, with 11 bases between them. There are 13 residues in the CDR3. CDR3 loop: CASSPLGTNEQFF. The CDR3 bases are TGTGCCAGCAGTCCTCTGGGCACCAATGAGCAGTTCTTC.

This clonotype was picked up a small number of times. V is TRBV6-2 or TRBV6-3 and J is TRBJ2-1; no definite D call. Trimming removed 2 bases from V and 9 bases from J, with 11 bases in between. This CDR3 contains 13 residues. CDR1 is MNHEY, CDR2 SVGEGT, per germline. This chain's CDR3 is CASSYLLVGEQFF. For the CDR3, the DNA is TGTGCCAGCAGTTACCTCCTGGTCGGTGAGCAGTTCTTC.

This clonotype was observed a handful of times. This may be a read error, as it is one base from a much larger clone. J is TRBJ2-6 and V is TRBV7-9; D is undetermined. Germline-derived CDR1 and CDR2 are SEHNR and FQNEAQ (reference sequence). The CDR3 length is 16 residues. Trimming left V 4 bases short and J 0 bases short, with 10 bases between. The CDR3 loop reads CASSSVGTSGANVLTF. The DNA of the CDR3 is TGTGCCAGCAGCTCAGTAGGCACCTCTGGGGCCAACGTCCTGACTTTC.

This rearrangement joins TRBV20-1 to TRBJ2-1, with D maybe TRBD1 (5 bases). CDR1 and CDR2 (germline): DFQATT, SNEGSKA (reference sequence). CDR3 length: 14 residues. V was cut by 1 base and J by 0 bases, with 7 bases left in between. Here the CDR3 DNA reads TGCAGTGCTAGAGGGGGCCACTCCTACAATGAGCAGTTCTTC. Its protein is CSARGGHSYNEQFF.

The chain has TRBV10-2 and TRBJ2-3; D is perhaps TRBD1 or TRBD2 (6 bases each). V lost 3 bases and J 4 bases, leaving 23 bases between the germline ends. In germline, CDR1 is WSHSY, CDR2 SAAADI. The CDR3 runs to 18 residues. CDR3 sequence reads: CASSEMVRTSRGSDTQYF. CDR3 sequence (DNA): TGCGCCAGCAGTGAAATGGTACGAACTAGCAGGGGATCAGATACGCAGTATTTT.

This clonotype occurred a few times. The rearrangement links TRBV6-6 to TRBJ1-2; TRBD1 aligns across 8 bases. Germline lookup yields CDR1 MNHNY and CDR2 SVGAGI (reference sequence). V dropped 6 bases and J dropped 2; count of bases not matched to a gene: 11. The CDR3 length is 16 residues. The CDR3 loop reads CASRAPNRGTNYGYTF. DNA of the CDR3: TGTGCCAGCAGGGCGCCTAACAGGGGGACAAACTATGGCTACACCTTC.

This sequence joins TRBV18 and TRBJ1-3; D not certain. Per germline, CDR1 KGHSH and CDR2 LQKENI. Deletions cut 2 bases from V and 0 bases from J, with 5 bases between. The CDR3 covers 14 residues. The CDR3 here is CASSPMDSGNTIYF. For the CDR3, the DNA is TGTGCCAGCTCACCAATGGACTCTGGAAACACCATATATTTT.

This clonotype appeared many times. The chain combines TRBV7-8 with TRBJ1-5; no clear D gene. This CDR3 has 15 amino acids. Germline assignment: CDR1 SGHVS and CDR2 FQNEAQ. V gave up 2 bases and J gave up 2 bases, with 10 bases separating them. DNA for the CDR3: TGTGCCAGCAGCTTACGTGCGGAGGGCAATCAGCCCCAGCATTTT. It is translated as CASSLRAEGNQPQHF.

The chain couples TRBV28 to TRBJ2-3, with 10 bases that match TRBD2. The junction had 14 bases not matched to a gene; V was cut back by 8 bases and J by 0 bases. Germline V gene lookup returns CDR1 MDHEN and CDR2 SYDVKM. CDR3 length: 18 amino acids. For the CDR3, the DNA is TGTGCCAGCGGGGAAGGAAAGTTAGCGGGGGGCAGCACAGATACGCAGTATTTT. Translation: CASGEGKLAGGSTDTQYF. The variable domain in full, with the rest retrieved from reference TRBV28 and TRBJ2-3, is DVKVTQSSRYLVKRTGEKVFLECVQDMDHENMFWYRQDPGLGLRLIYFSYDVKMKEKGDIPEGYSVSREKKERFSLILESASTNQTSMYLCASGEGKLAGGSTDTQYFGPGTRLTVL.